The 30 T cell receptor beta chains given below trace back to one sample, sequenced in a study of vaccination effects on CD4 cells after COVID-19. No antigen is known for these receptors. Method: immunoSEQ multiplex PCR; TCRdb's copy keeps in-frame clones and lacks some. The sample lists roughly 32,000 clones, approximately 76% seen once, with 12% in the top ten. Expansion of antigen-specific CD4+ T cells with viral peptide pools was carried out by the ViraFEST assay before sequencing. Culturing for approximately 10 days preceded CD4+ T cell isolation. Each participant was given two doses of one vaccine (BNT162b2 or mRNA-1273). Here the sequenced sample was CD4+ T cells from PBMCs cultured with HCoV-229E spike peptides, taken after COVID-19 vaccination. The receptors come from a human donor who received a COVID-19 vaccine.

This clone was counted only a few times. J is TRBJ1-1 and V is TRBV2; 8 bases match TRBD1. In germline, CDR1 is SNHLY, CDR2 FYNNEI. The CDR3 has 13 residues. The junction had 4 bases not matched to a gene; V was cut back by 6 bases and J by 4 bases. The CDR3 sequence is CASSSDRGTEAFF. The CDR3 bases are TGTGCCAGCAGCTCCGACAGGGGCACTGAAGCTTTCTTT.

The J gene is TRBJ2-7, the V gene TRBV6-5, with 10 bases fitting TRBD1. Germline V lookup: CDR1 MNHEY, CDR2 SVGAGI. The CDR3 consists of 14 residues. The ends lost 5 bases at V and 3 bases at J; junction bases unmatched: 4. In DNA form, the CDR3 reads TGTGCCAGCAGTAGATGGACAGGGGGCTACGAGCAGTACTTC. Translation gives CASSRWTGGYEQYF.

The chain recombines TRBV9 with TRBJ1-3; possible D gene TRBD1, 5 bases. The V and J ends lost 2 bases and 2 bases respectively, with 11 bases between them. From germline, CDR1 is SGDLS and CDR2 YYNGEE. CDR3 length: 15 residues. The DNA for the CDR3 is TGTGCCAGCAGCGTGGGGGGTGCGACTGGAAACACCATATATTTT. Its protein is CASSVGGATGNTIYF. The full variable domain, rest sourced from reference TRBV9 and TRBJ1-3, is DSGVTQTPKHLITATGQRVTLRCSPRSGDLSVYWYQQSLDQGLQFLIQYYNGEERAKGNILERFSAQQFPDLHSELNLSSLELGDSALYFCASSVGGATGNTIYFGEGSWLTVV.

This sequence joins TRBV5-5 and TRBJ2-1; tentatively, D is TRBD2 (5 bases). The CDR3 length is 13 residues. Germline V gene sequence: CDR1 SGHKS, CDR2 YYEKEE (reference sequence). V lost 2 bases, J lost 9 bases, and 12 bases lay in between. CDR3 in amino acids: CASSFEPAGEQFF. The CDR3 DNA sequence: TGTGCCAGCAGCTTTGAACCGGCGGGTGAGCAGTTCTTC.

This clone appeared once. This chain uses TRBV19 with TRBJ2-5; D gene ambiguous. Trimming left V 1 base short and J 3 bases short, with 12 bases between. This CDR3 has 15 amino acids. Germline V lookup: CDR1 LNHDA, CDR2 SQIVND (reference sequence). This chain's CDR3 is CASSIGQTFEETQYF. CDR3 sequence (DNA): TGTGCCAGTAGTATAGGGCAGACATTCGAAGAGACCCAGTACTTC.

The rearrangement uses TRBV3-1 (or the pseudogene TRBV3-2) and TRBJ2-7; the D is unclear. This CDR3 comprises 17 residues. Germline lookup yields CDR1 LGHDT and CDR2 YNNKEL (reference sequence). The V and J ends lost 0 bases and 2 bases respectively, with 17 bases between them. The CDR3 nucleotides read TGTGCCAGCAGCCAAGATTTGAGCAACACGGATCCCTACGAGCAGTACTTC. Protein sequence: CASSQDLSNTDPYEQYF.

The chain recombines TRBV3-1 (or the pseudogene TRBV3-2) with TRBJ2-1; D is ambiguous. V lost 0 bases and J 7 bases, leaving 13 bases between the germline ends. The CDR3 totals 15 residues. The germline CDR1 and CDR2 sequences are LGHDT and YNNKEL (reference sequence). The CDR3 sequence: CASSQDARKTNEQFF. In DNA, the CDR3 is TGTGCCAGCAGCCAAGACGCACGGAAGACGAATGAGCAGTTCTTC.

The rearrangement links TRBV18 to TRBJ1-6; D perhaps matches TRBD1 (6 bases). This CDR3 is built from 15 residues. Germline CDR1 and CDR2: KGHSH and LQKENI. Trimming removed 1 base from V and 5 bases from J, with 9 bases in between. The CDR3, as DNA: TGTGCCAGCTCACCACAGGGGGGGAATAATTCACCCCTCCACTTT. It yields the protein CASSPQGGNNSPLHF. Full variable domain (outside the CDR3, taken from reference TRBV18 and TRBJ1-6): NAGVMQNPRHLVRRRGQEARLRCSPMKGHSHVYWYRQLPEEGLKFMVYLQKENIIDESGMPKERFSAEFPKEGPSILRIQQVVRGDSAAYFCASSPQGGNNSPLHFGNGTRLTVT.

The chain carries TRBV29-1 and TRBJ2-2; 13 bases match TRBD2. V was clipped by 4 bases and J by 5 bases; unmatched bases: 10. Germline loops: CDR1 SQVTM, CDR2 ANQGSEA. This CDR3 is built from 17 residues. For the CDR3, the DNA is TGCAGCGTTGGAGTTTTACTAGCGGGGGGGCCTACCGGGGAGCTGTTTTTT. Encoded protein: CSVGVLLAGGPTGELFF.

The chain joins TRBV11-2 to TRBJ2-2; TRBD2 matches 10 bases. V was clipped by 4 bases and J by 8 bases; unmatched bases: 4. CDR3 size: 14 residues. Germline V gene data show CDR1 as SGHAT and CDR2 as FQNNGV. The DNA for the CDR3 is TGTGCCAGCAGCTCGGGACTAGCGCATGGGGAGCTGTTTTTT. This sequence encodes CASSSGLAHGELFF.

The V gene is TRBV18, the J gene TRBJ2-1; D may match TRBD1 or TRBD2 (5 bases each). The germline V and J ends were trimmed by 3 bases and 6 bases, with 15 bases remaining between them. There are 15 residues in the CDR3. CDR1 KGHSH and CDR2 LQKENI come from the germline V gene. The CDR3 coding sequence is TGTGCCAGCTCACCCTCTATTGGGGGTGGCAATGAGCAGTTCTTC. It encodes CASSPSIGGGNEQFF.

The genes are TRBV7-9 and TRBJ1-1, with D perhaps TRBD1 (5 bases). Trimming shortened V by 4 bases and J by 3 bases, and 12 bases separated the two germline ends. This CDR3 comprises 14 residues. Germline V gene sequence: CDR1 SEHNR, CDR2 FQNEAQ (reference sequence). CDR3 nucleotides: TGTGCCAGCAGCTCCCGTGGGGGGGACACTGAAGCTTTCTTT. Its translation: CASSSRGGDTEAFF.

The CDR3 is CASSRGQPQGRWFLHF. CDR3 bases: TGCGCCAGCAGCCGCGGACAGCCACAAGGTCGTTGGTTCCTCCACTTT. This sequence joins TRBV5-1 and TRBJ1-6, with D maybe TRBD1 (6 bases). This CDR3 comprises 16 residues. The germline V gene has CDR1 SGHRS and CDR2 YFSETQ. Deletions cut 4 bases from V and 15 bases from J, with 26 bases between.

This sequence joins TRBV6-5 and TRBJ2-5; no definite D call. The germline V gene has CDR1 MNHEY and CDR2 SVGAGI. This CDR3 has 15 amino acids. Trimming pared 0 bases from V and 0 bases from J, leaving 8 bases between. CDR3 amino acids: CASSYSSGNQETQYF. In nucleotides, the CDR3 is TGTGCCAGCAGTTACTCGTCCGGAAACCAAGAGACCCAGTACTTC.

The chain carries TRBV10-3 and TRBJ2-3; TRBD2 matches at 11 bases. The CDR3 has 17 amino acids. V dropped 2 bases and J dropped 0; count of bases not matched to a gene: 4. Germline V gene data show CDR1 as ENHRY and CDR2 as SYGVKD. The DNA for the CDR3 is TGTGCCATCAGTGAGCCCCGACTAGCGGGGAGCACAGATACGCAGTATTTT. It codes for CAISEPRLAGSTDTQYF.

The J gene is TRBJ1-4, the V gene TRBV21-1. TRBV21-1 is annotated as a pseudogene. This CDR3 spans 18 amino acids. The CDR3 bases are TGTGCCAGCAGCAAAAAGGGGACCTCCGGGATCTCTAATGAAAAACTGTTTTTT. Residues: CASSKKGTSGISNEKLFF.

The rearrangement links TRBV6-5 to TRBJ2-7; 7 nucleotides agree with TRBD2. Trimming cost V 2 bases and J 4 bases; bases outside gene matches: 8. Germline V lookup: CDR1 MNHEY, CDR2 SVGAGI. This CDR3 is built from 15 residues. CDR3 region: CASSYDPGLSYEQYF. The CDR3 nucleotides are TGTGCCAGCAGTTACGATCCGGGACTAAGTTACGAGCAGTACTTC.

V and J are TRBV29-1 and TRBJ2-7, with D maybe TRBD1 (6 bases). Germline CDR1 and CDR2: SQVTM and ANQGSEA. V shed 2 bases and J shed 1 base, with 12 bases lying between them. This CDR3 is built from 14 residues. The CDR3 DNA follows: TGCAGCGTTGAAAGGGGGTCTGGATCCTACGAGCAGTACTTC. It codes for CSVERGSGSYEQYF.

The chain has TRBV7-9 and TRBJ2-1; 7 nucleotides match TRBD2. The V and J ends lost 5 bases and 6 bases, in that order; junction bases with no gene match: 16. Germline values: CDR1 SEHNR, CDR2 FQNEAQ (reference sequence). The CDR3 loop spans 17 amino acids. DNA of the CDR3: TGTGCCAGCAGCCCCGCGGACACTAGCGTGGGCTTCAATGAGCAGTTCTTC. It encodes CASSPADTSVGFNEQFF.

V and J are TRBV6-6 and TRBJ1-1; D ambiguous. Germline assignment: CDR1 MNHNY and CDR2 SVGAGI (reference sequence). Trimming shortened V by 11 bases and J by 3 bases, and 22 bases separated the two germline ends. This CDR3 region has 15 residues. In DNA, the CDR3 is TGTGCCGTCGTGGTCAAAAGTCTCCCGCACACTGAAGCTTTCTTT. Its translation is CAVVVKSLPHTEAFF.

The V and J genes are TRBV6-4 and TRBJ2-6; D call uncertain. V was trimmed by 2 bases and J by 0 bases, leaving 5 bases between them. CDR1 is MRHNA and CDR2 is SNTAGT in the germline V gene. The CDR3 extends over 15 amino acids. The CDR3 protein is CASSDRSSGANVLTF. The DNA for the CDR3 is TGTGCCAGCAGTGACAGGAGCTCTGGGGCCAACGTCCTGACTTTC.

V and J are TRBV19 and TRBJ2-5, with unresolved D. Germline CDR1 LNHDA, CDR2 SQIVND (reference sequence). This CDR3 contains 11 residues. Deletions cut 4 bases from V and 5 bases from J, with 5 bases between. CDR3 amino acids: CASSSRETQYF. The CDR3 coding sequence is TGTGCCAGTAGTAGTCGGGAGACCCAGTACTTC.

The chain joins TRBV7-2 to TRBJ1-2; maybe TRBD1 (6 bases). Trimming left V 4 bases short and J 0 bases short, with 12 bases between. In germline, CDR1 is SGHTA, CDR2 FQGNSA. There are 15 residues in the CDR3. The CDR3 loop reads CASSYRQVTNYGYTF. The CDR3 nucleotides read TGTGCCAGCAGCTATAGACAGGTTACTAACTATGGCTACACCTTC.

The rearrangement uses TRBV19 and TRBJ1-2, with TRBD1 matching over 8 bases. CDR3 length: 13 residues. Germline V CDR1 and CDR2: LNHDA, SQIVND (reference sequence). Unmatched junction bases numbered 3, after V lost 5 bases and J lost 4 bases. CDR3 protein: CASSVDRAYGYTF. The CDR3 nucleotides read TGTGCCAGTAGTGTGGACAGGGCCTATGGCTACACCTTC.

The V gene is TRBV9, the J gene TRBJ1-2; TRBD1 aligns across 8 bases. CDR1 and CDR2 from the germline V gene are SGDLS and YYNGEE. The length of the CDR3 is 16 residues. J gave up 2 bases and V 3 bases, and 9 bases lay outside the gene matches. CDR3 region: CASSADLGQDNYGYTF. The CDR3 DNA sequence: TGTGCCAGCAGCGCGGACCTGGGACAGGACAACTATGGCTACACCTTC. The full variable domain, rest sourced from reference TRBV9 and TRBJ1-2, is DSGVTQTPKHLITATGQRVTLRCSPRSGDLSVYWYQQSLDQGLQFLIQYYNGEERAKGNILERFSAQQFPDLHSELNLSSLELGDSALYFCASSADLGQDNYGYTFGSGTRLTVV.

This clone was seen a handful of times. V is TRBV29-1 and J is TRBJ2-7, with 7 nucleotides matching TRBD1. The CDR3 is 12 amino acids. Germline CDR1 and CDR2: SQVTM and ANQGSEA. V shed 6 bases, J shed 4 bases, and the junction held 6 bases outside the gene matches. The CDR3: CSVKGTAYEQYF. The CDR3, as DNA: TGCAGCGTCAAAGGGACAGCTTACGAGCAGTACTTC.

The chain links TRBV2 to TRBJ1-5; no definite D call. The CDR3 has 14 residues. V dropped 3 bases and J dropped 8 bases, with 14 bases sitting between them. Germline V gives CDR1 SNHLY, CDR2 FYNNEI. DNA for the CDR3: TGTGCCAGCAGTGATGCGGGCGCGCTGGAGCCCCAGCATTTT. It encodes CASSDAGALEPQHF.

The chain has TRBV10-1 and TRBJ2-1; D assignment may be TRBD1 or TRBD2 (5 bases each). The V end was cut by 5 bases, the J end by 5 bases, with 16 bases between. The V gene's germline CDR1 is WNHNN and CDR2 SYGVQD (reference sequence). CDR3 length: 15 residues. CDR3 sequence (DNA): TGCGCCAGCAGTAGAGGGGCAAGTAACAACAATGAGCAGTTCTTC. Amino acids: CASSRGASNNNEQFF.

V usage is TRBV20-1 and J usage is TRBJ2-1; no firm D call. Germline values: CDR1 DFQATT, CDR2 SNEGSKA (reference sequence). This CDR3 is built from 10 residues. Trimming pared 3 bases from V and 7 bases from J, leaving 4 bases between. The CDR3 region is CSARRNEQFF. Here the CDR3 DNA reads TGCAGTGCTAGGCGGAATGAGCAGTTCTTC.

V gene TRBV7-7 combines with J gene TRBJ2-5; 9 bases are shared with TRBD1. The trim removed 1 base at V and 5 bases at J, leaving 8 bases unmatched. Germline V lookup: CDR1 SSHAT, CDR2 FNYEAQ (reference sequence). The CDR3 runs to 16 residues. As DNA, the CDR3 is TGTGCCAGCAGCTTAGGCGGGACAGGGCATCGGGAGACCCAGTACTTC. This translates into CASSLGGTGHRETQYF.